The 32 T cell receptor beta chains below come from one sample, sequenced in a study of glioma-infiltrating T cells after dendritic cell vaccination. Clones were read by immunoSEQ multiplex PCR, and TCRdb kept only the in-frame ones, dropping some. The table shows more than 95,000 clones, with more than 80% occurring only once. Sequencing was performed on blood, taken before dendritic cell vaccination. These TCRs come from a human donor with glioblastoma.

The rearrangement uses TRBV5-1 and TRBJ1-1; 10 nucleotides align to TRBD1. The germline gives CDR1 SGHRS, CDR2 YFSETQ. The CDR3 runs 16 residues. J gave up 7 bases and V 6 bases, and 15 bases lay outside the gene matches. For the CDR3, the DNA is TGCGCCAGCACCTCAAACCTCCGGGACAGGGGAGTTGAAGCTTTCTTT. This gives the protein CASTSNLRDRGVEAFF. The full variable domain, its missing parts supplied by reference TRBV5-1 and TRBJ1-1, is KAGVTQTPRYLIKTRGQQVTLSCSPISGHRSVSWYQQTPGQGLQFLFEYFSETQRNKGNFPGRFSGRQFSNSRSEMNVSTLELGDSALYLCASTSNLRDRGVEAFFGQGTRLTVV.

The chain recombines TRBV29-1 with TRBJ1-2; D is uncertain. The CDR3 spans 12 residues. The V and J ends lost 3 bases and 8 bases respectively, with 13 bases between them. The germline gives CDR1 SQVTM, CDR2 ANQGSEA. This chain's CDR3 is CSVDYGNEGYTF. The CDR3 bases are TGCAGCGTTGATTACGGTAATGAGGGCTACACCTTC.

The chain carries TRBV9 and TRBJ2-3; TRBD2 matches at 7 bases. CDR3 length: 19 residues. With 3 bases clipped from V and 3 bases from J, the junction kept 19 bases outside the gene matches. CDR1 is SGDLS, CDR2 YYNGEE, per germline. CDR3 sequence (DNA): TGTGCCAGCAGCGCGACGACGGGGGGTCTGGGGGAAAATACAGATACGCAGTATTTT. Residues: CASSATTGGLGENTDTQYF.

The J gene is TRBJ2-3, the V gene TRBV11-3, with 12 positions matching TRBD2. The V gene end was trimmed by 4 bases and the J gene end by 7 bases; junction bases not matched to a gene: 9. Germline V gene lookup returns CDR1 SGHNT and CDR2 YENEEA. The CDR3 consists of 16 residues. CDR3 nucleotides: TGTGCCAGCAGCTCCTTTCTAGCGGGGGGGACGCATACGCAGTATTTT. Translating gives CASSSFLAGGTHTQYF.

The chain has TRBV20-1 and TRBJ2-1; D call uncertain. CDR1 is DFQATT, CDR2 SNEGSKA, per germline (reference sequence). The CDR3 has 11 residues. V lost 7 bases and J 2 bases, leaving 6 bases between the germline ends. The CDR3 DNA follows: TGCAGTGTCCCGGCCTACAATGAGCAGTTCTTC. This gives the protein CSVPAYNEQFF.

The chain combines TRBV5-5 with TRBJ2-1, with 15 bases identical to TRBD2. The V gene's germline CDR1 is SGHKS and CDR2 YYEKEE (reference sequence). V dropped 4 bases and J dropped 3; count of bases not matched to a gene: 14. The CDR3 loop spans 20 amino acids. The CDR3 sequence: CASSDQGGLAGGPDYNEQFF. Written as DNA, the CDR3 is TGTGCCAGCAGCGACCAGGGGGGACTAGCGGGGGGCCCGGACTACAATGAGCAGTTCTTC.

CDR3 coding DNA: TGTGCCAGCAACCAGTACCGCCAACCCACCGGGGAGCTGTTTTTT. Its translation: CASNQYRQPTGELFF. The chain recombines TRBV5-6 with TRBJ2-2, with unresolved D. V was pared by 6 bases and J by 4 bases, with 16 bases between. CDR1 and CDR2 (germline): SGHDT, YYEEEE. This CDR3 spans 15 amino acids.

This rearrangement joins TRBV5-6 to TRBJ1-3; D call uncertain. V was shortened by 4 bases and J by 7 bases, with 15 bases between the two germline ends. The CDR3 consists of 14 residues. Germline assignment: CDR1 SGHDT and CDR2 YYEEEE. The CDR3 sequence: CASSDGRVGNTIYF. DNA for the CDR3: TGTGCCAGCAGCGACGGGAGAGTAGGGAACACCATATATTTT.

This clone was recorded a few times. This chain uses TRBV11-3 with TRBJ1-2, with TRBD1 matching 8 bases. Germline V gene lookup returns CDR1 SGHNT and CDR2 YENEEA. This CDR3 spans 14 amino acids. V was clipped by 5 bases and J by 3 bases; unmatched bases: 5. CDR3 DNA sequence: TGTGCCAGCAGCCACAGGGGGGGGTACTATGGCTACACCTTC. This translates into CASSHRGGYYGYTF.

This clone was found a few times. The chain employs TRBV9 and TRBJ2-7, with 8 bases that match TRBD1. This CDR3 is built from 14 residues. CDR1 and CDR2 from the germline V gene are SGDLS and YYNGEE. After removal of 0 bases from V and 2 bases from J, the junction contained 1 base not matched to a gene. The CDR3 reads CASSVATGAYEQYF. The CDR3 coding sequence is TGTGCCAGCAGCGTAGCGACAGGGGCCTACGAGCAGTACTTC.

This chain connects TRBV19 to TRBJ1-5; D gene ambiguous. Trimming cost V 5 bases and J 8 bases, with 16 bases left between them. The CDR3 spans 14 residues. Germline lookup yields CDR1 LNHDA and CDR2 SQIVND (reference sequence). CDR3 bases: TGTGCCAGTAGTCTGGGCCCGGAAAGTGAGCCCCAGCATTTT. This codes for CASSLGPESEPQHF.

The CDR3 region is CAISESKTTAGQPQHF. Here the CDR3 DNA reads TGTGCCATCAGTGAGTCGAAGACGACGGCGGGTCAGCCCCAGCATTTT. The chain joins TRBV10-3 to TRBJ1-5; D is undetermined. The germline V and J ends were trimmed by 0 bases and 6 bases, with 15 bases remaining between them. In germline, CDR1 is ENHRY, CDR2 SYGVKD. The CDR3 spans 16 residues.

The V and J genes are TRBV6-5 and TRBJ2-7; the D is unclear. The CDR3 spans 13 residues. The germline V gene has CDR1 MNHEY and CDR2 SVGAGI. Deletions cut 4 bases from V and 3 bases from J, with 10 bases between. The CDR3 is CASSSGFHYEQYF. CDR3 coding DNA: TGTGCCAGCAGTTCAGGATTCCACTACGAGCAGTACTTC.

This clone was recorded a few times. This chain uses TRBV29-1 with TRBJ2-1; 9 bases align to TRBD2. The CDR3 runs to 15 residues. Germline trimming cut 6 bases from V and 7 bases from J; bases unmatched to any gene: 13. Germline V gene lookup returns CDR1 SQVTM and CDR2 ANQGSEA. DNA of the CDR3: TGCAGCGTCGAGTTAACAGCGGGGGGTCCTAATGAGCAGTTCTTC. Its protein product is CSVELTAGGPNEQFF.

The chain has TRBV5-1 and TRBJ1-4, with 10 bases identical to TRBD1. The CDR3 loop spans 16 amino acids. Germline trimming cut 4 bases from V and 4 bases from J; bases unmatched to any gene: 7. Germline V CDR1 and CDR2: SGHRS, YFSETQ. The CDR3, as DNA: TGCGCCAGCAGCCTCATCGGACAGGGGGTTAATGAAAAACTGTTTTTT. This translates into CASSLIGQGVNEKLFF.

The genes are TRBV5-1 and TRBJ2-5; 11 bases agree with TRBD1. Unmatched junction bases numbered 9, after V lost 4 bases and J lost 4 bases. The CDR3 covers 16 residues. Germline CDR1 and CDR2: SGHRS and YFSETQ. The DNA of the CDR3 is TGCGCCAGCAGCCGTGGGGACAGGGGGATAATAGAGACCCAGTACTTC. It translates to CASSRGDRGIIETQYF.

J is TRBJ1-1 and V is TRBV6-1; D is unresolved. This CDR3 spans 15 amino acids. The ends were cut back, 5 bases at V and 7 bases at J, with 20 bases in the middle. Germline CDR1 and CDR2: MNHNS and SASEGT. CDR3 sequence reads: CASSKRTDPEGEAFF. The CDR3 DNA sequence: TGTGCCAGCAGTAAGAGGACCGACCCCGAGGGTGAAGCTTTCTTT.

To note about this clone: Germline is not matched at one junction end, which may reflect a read error. The chain couples TRBV19 to TRBJ1-2, with D possibly being TRBD1 (6 bases). The CDR3 is 16 amino acids. Per the germline V gene, CDR1 is LNHDA and CDR2 is SQIVND (reference sequence). The CDR3: CARSIENRGAFYGYTF. CDR3 nucleotide sequence: TGTGCCCGTAGTATAGAGAACCGGGGGGCTTTCTATGGCTACACCTTC.

V and J are TRBV6-1 and TRBJ1-6; 7 bases match TRBD1. This CDR3 comprises 16 residues. With V trimmed by 4 bases and J by 7 bases, 10 bases remained unmatched. CDR1 is MNHNS and CDR2 is SASEGT in the germline V gene. In DNA, the CDR3 is TGTGCCAGCAGTGGGGGAAGGGACAGATCAAATTCACCCCTCCACTTT. It yields the protein CASSGGRDRSNSPLHF.

The rearrangement joins TRBV2 to TRBJ2-7, with 9 bases matching TRBD1. The length of the CDR3 is 14 residues. Trimming took 6 bases from V and 5 from J; bases not matched to a gene: 8. Germline V lookup: CDR1 SNHLY, CDR2 FYNNEI. CDR3 sequence: CASSLDRGDDEQYF. DNA for the CDR3: TGTGCCAGCAGCTTGGACAGGGGTGACGACGAGCAGTACTTC. The variable domain in full, with the rest retrieved from reference TRBV2 and TRBJ2-7, is EPEVTQTPSHQVTQMGQEVILRCVPISNHLYFYWYRQILGQKVEFLVSFYNNEISEKSEIFDDQFSVERPDGSNFTLKIRSTKLEDSAMYFCASSLDRGDDEQYFGPGTRLTVT.

The chain employs TRBV7-8 and TRBJ2-1; 9 nucleotides align to TRBD1. After removal of 1 base from V and 1 base from J, the junction contained 11 bases not matched to a gene. Germline assignment: CDR1 SGHVS and CDR2 FQNEAQ. This CDR3 has 19 residues. This chain's CDR3 is CASSLVSATGQGSYNEQFF. CDR3 DNA: TGTGCCAGCAGCTTAGTCTCCGCTACGGGACAGGGATCCTACAATGAGCAGTTCTTC.

This clone has only one observation. V is TRBV5-1 and J is TRBJ2-5, with TRBD1 identical over 10 bases. There are 16 residues in the CDR3. Per germline, CDR1 SGHRS and CDR2 YFSETQ. V shed 1 base and J 5 bases; nucleotides not matched to a gene: 8. The DNA of the CDR3 is TGCGCCAGCAGCTTGTGGGGGACAGGGGTCGAGGAGACCCAGTACTTC. It specifies CASSLWGTGVEETQYF. The complete variable domain, with remaining parts taken from reference TRBV5-1 and TRBJ2-5, reads KAGVTQTPRYLIKTRGQQVTLSCSPISGHRSVSWYQQTPGQGLQFLFEYFSETQRNKGNFPGRFSGRQFSNSRSEMNVSTLELGDSALYLCASSLWGTGVEETQYFGPGTRLLVL.

The sample holds a few counts of this clone. The rearrangement joins TRBV2 to TRBJ1-4; a weak D match, TRBD1 (6 bases). V was trimmed by 8 bases and J by 4 bases, leaving 14 bases between them. Germline loops: CDR1 SNHLY, CDR2 FYNNEI. The CDR3 has 14 residues. This CDR3 is CASGSGADNEKLFF. DNA of the CDR3: TGTGCCAGCGGTTCAGGGGCGGATAATGAAAAACTGTTTTTT.

The gene calls are TRBV5-1 and TRBJ1-4; 10 positions agree with TRBD1. The V gene's germline CDR1 is SGHRS and CDR2 YFSETQ. The CDR3 spans 15 residues. V gave up 4 bases and J gave up 4 bases; unmatched junction bases: 4. CDR3 protein: CASSTGTGDNEKLFF. The DNA for the CDR3 is TGCGCCAGCAGCACGGGGACAGGGGATAATGAAAAACTGTTTTTT. The full variable domain, with the rest looked up from reference TRBV5-1 and TRBJ1-4, is KAGVTQTPRYLIKTRGQQVTLSCSPISGHRSVSWYQQTPGQGLQFLFEYFSETQRNKGNFPGRFSGRQFSNSRSEMNVSTLELGDSALYLCASSTGTGDNEKLFFGSGTQLSVL.

The chain uses TRBV30 and TRBJ2-7, with TRBD1 matching over 8 bases. The CDR3 length is 13 residues. J lost 0 bases, V lost 5 bases, and 3 bases had no gene match. CDR1 and CDR2 from the germline V gene are GTSNPN and SVGIG (reference sequence). CDR3 DNA sequence: TGTGCCTGGTTGGGGACAGGCTCCTACGAGCAGTACTTC. It specifies CAWLGTGSYEQYF.

The chain recombines TRBV12-5 with TRBJ1-4; 7 nucleotides align to TRBD1. V shed 1 base and J 4 bases; nucleotides not matched to a gene: 18. The CDR3 contains 20 residues. CDR1 and CDR2 (germline): LGHNT, FRNRAP. The CDR3 is CASGLGTWTGGGIGNEKLFF. The CDR3 nucleotides read TGTGCTAGTGGTTTGGGAACTTGGACAGGAGGGGGGATTGGTAATGAAAAACTGTTTTTT.

This clone showed up just once. The V gene is TRBV4-3, the J gene TRBJ1-1; D perhaps matches TRBD1 (6 bases). Looked up from germline, CDR1 is LGHNA and CDR2 is YSLEER. The CDR3 loop spans 18 amino acids. Deletions cut 0 bases from V and 5 bases from J, with 22 bases between. The CDR3 protein is CASSQDRGRGQGRTEAFF. Written as DNA, the CDR3 is TGCGCCAGCAGCCAAGATAGGGGGAGAGGGCAGGGGAGAACTGAAGCTTTCTTT.

This clone has only a few counts. The chain links TRBV7-9 to TRBJ1-5, with 12 bases identical to TRBD1. The CDR3 length is 16 residues. J lost 5 bases, V lost 4 bases, and 6 bases had no gene match. The germline V gene has CDR1 SEHNR and CDR2 FQNEAQ (reference sequence). CDR3 amino acids: CASSSTRDRGHQPQHF. In nucleotides, the CDR3 is TGTGCCAGCAGCTCCACCCGGGACAGGGGGCATCAGCCCCAGCATTTT.

This chain uses TRBV5-4 with TRBJ1-1; D not certain. This CDR3 has 15 amino acids. V was pared by 3 bases and J by 4 bases, with 16 bases between. CDR1 is SGHNT, CDR2 YYREEE, per germline (reference sequence). In DNA form, the CDR3 reads TGTGCCAGCAGCTCAAAAGAGAGGTCGGGCACTGAAGCTTTCTTT. As protein: CASSSKERSGTEAFF. The full variable domain, rest sourced from reference TRBV5-4 and TRBJ1-1, is ETGVTQSPTHLIKTRGQQVTLRCSSQSGHNTVSWYQQALGQGPQFIFQYYREEENGRGNFPPRFSGLQFPNYSSELNVNALELDDSALYLCASSSKERSGTEAFFGQGTRLTVV.

In this sample, this clone turned up a few times. This chain uses TRBV5-1 with TRBJ1-2; possibly TRBD1 for D (5 bases). Germline V gene sequence: CDR1 SGHRS, CDR2 YFSETQ. Trimming removed 0 bases at V and 4 bases at J, with 13 bases between. This CDR3 contains 15 residues. The CDR3 nucleotides are TGCGCCAGCAGCTTGGATCCGGGGGTGCTCTATGGCTACACCTTC. Protein product: CASSLDPGVLYGYTF.

This chain uses TRBV7-9 with TRBJ2-2; TRBD1 might be the D (6 bases). Germline CDR1 and CDR2: SEHNR and FQNEAQ (reference sequence). V was cut by 5 bases and J by 1 base, with 11 bases left in between. The CDR3 spans 15 residues. The CDR3 bases are TGTGCCAGCAGCGTTACAGGGAGGAACACCGGGGAGCTGTTTTTT. Protein: CASSVTGRNTGELFF.

The chain employs TRBV28 and TRBJ1-4, with TRBD1 matching over 7 bases. Trimming cost V 3 bases and J 1 base; bases outside gene matches: 2. The CDR3 consists of 15 residues. CDR1 is MDHEN and CDR2 is SYDVKM in the germline V gene. The CDR3: CASSFQGVTNEKLFF. The CDR3 region has the DNA TGTGCCAGCAGTTTCCAGGGGGTAACTAATGAAAAACTGTTTTTT.